The clone carrying this T cell receptor beta chain was observed once. CDR1 MNHNS and CDR2 SASEGT come from the germline V gene. This CDR3 region has 14 residues. The V end lost 0 bases, the J end lost 3 bases, and 9 bases lay between the germline ends. The entry originates in a study of blood T cell repertoires in COVID-19. Study-level background: Samples taken during acute and convalescent COVID-19 were collected in the United States, Italy and Spain. PBMCs, B-cell-depleted T cells, or T cells were the source of the cDNA or gDNA that made up the material.

Some clones are missing from TCRdb's copy, which holds only in-frame ones; the method was immunoSEQ multiplex PCR. The table lists about 11,000 clones, over 80% of them singletons. The specimen was peripheral blood. The receptor comes from a human donor in a cohort sampled during active COVID-19. The J gene is TRBJ2-7, the V gene TRBV6-1, with D maybe TRBD1 (5 bases). CDR3 sequence: CASSEALRGYEQYF. DNA for the CDR3: TGTGCCAGCAGTGAAGCATTAAGGGGCTACGAGCAGTACTTC.